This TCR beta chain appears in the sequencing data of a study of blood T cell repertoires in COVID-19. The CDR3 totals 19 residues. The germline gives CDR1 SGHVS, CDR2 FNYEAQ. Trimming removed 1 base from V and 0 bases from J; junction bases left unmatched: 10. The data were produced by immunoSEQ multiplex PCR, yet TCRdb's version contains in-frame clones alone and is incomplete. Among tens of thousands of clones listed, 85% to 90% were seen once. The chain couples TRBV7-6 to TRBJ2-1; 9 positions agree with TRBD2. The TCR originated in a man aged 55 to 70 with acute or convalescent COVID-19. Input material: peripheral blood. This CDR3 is CASSLVPAGGTSSYNEQFF. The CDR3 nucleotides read TGTGCCAGCAGCTTAGTTCCAGCGGGAGGAACGAGCTCCTACAATGAGCAGTTCTTC.